This T cell receptor beta chain came from a study of blood T cell repertoires in COVID-19. Enrolled through a virtual design, the participants were between 18 and 89 years of age and came from 24 US areas. Grouping used clinical history reported by participants in a survey and questionnaire. Data came from immunoSEQ multiplex PCR; TCRdb stores just in-frame clones and leaves some out. Of about 140,000 clones in the sample, almost 80% were seen once. This CDR3 region has 13 residues. J was trimmed by 7 bases and V by 0 bases; bases with no gene match: 3. Germline CDR1 SGHRS, CDR2 YFSETQ. J is TRBJ1-1 and V is TRBV5-1; 7 positions match TRBD1. The clonotype originates from a woman aged 50 to 60 who had recovered from COVID-19. The specimen was PBMCs or T cells enriched from blood (not recorded which). The CDR3 protein is CASSLGQGLEAFF. As DNA, the CDR3 is TGCGCCAGCAGCTTGGGACAGGGACTTGAAGCTTTCTTT.